This T cell receptor beta chain was recorded in a study of shared clonotypes between healthy human individuals. It was CD45RO-negative cells, positively selected for CCR7, that made up naive CD8 cells, with terminally differentiated effector memory CD45RA+ cells excluded. The assay was immunoSEQ multiplex PCR, and TCRdb's table has in-frame clones only and misses some. The sample has about 2.1 million clones, about 92% seen once. The CDR3 runs 18 residues. The germline CDR1 and CDR2 sequences are SGDLS and YYNGEE. Unmatched junction bases numbered 10, after V lost 2 bases and J lost 0 bases. The chain employs TRBV9 and TRBJ2-3; 9 bases are shared with TRBD2. The receptor was derived from a man between 18 and 35 years old in good health. Some clones in this sample may be carry-over from other donors' samples. Material: naive CD8+ T cells from PBMCs. This CDR3 reads CASSVGWLAGPSTDTQYF. The CDR3 bases are TGTGCCAGCAGCGTTGGGTGGCTAGCGGGGCCCAGCACAGATACGCAGTATTTT.